The entry below describes one T cell receptor beta chain. The sample belongs to a study of blood T cell repertoires in COVID-19. The ends lost 4 bases at V and 3 bases at J; junction bases unmatched: 6. The length of the CDR3 is 15 residues. The germline CDR1 and CDR2 sequences are LGHDT and YNNKEL (reference sequence). The method was immunoSEQ multiplex PCR; TCRdb's version includes in-frame clones alone and lacks a portion of them. The table records approximately 170,000 clones, approximately 83% of them present only once. The chain is built from TRBV3-1 (or the pseudogene TRBV3-2) and TRBJ2-3; 8 bases align to TRBD1. Sequenced input: peripheral blood. The receptor's source is a man aged 65 to 79 who had recovered from COVID-19. CDR3 in amino acids: CASSLGQGRTDTQYF. The DNA for the CDR3 is TGTGCCAGCAGCCTCGGACAGGGACGGACAGATACGCAGTATTTT.